These T cell receptor beta chains were read from a single sample in a study of T cell changes during pregnancy in multiple sclerosis. Profiling relied on immunoSEQ multiplex PCR, and the TCRdb table lists in-frame clones only, not all of them. Of 35,000 to 40,000 clones in the sample, roughly 93% were seen once. The sample was CD4+ T cells from peripheral blood mononuclear cells, taken in the second trimester of pregnancy. Receptors were obtained from a female donor with multiple sclerosis, enrolled in a pregnancy study. Both conserved end residues are part of each CDR3. D genes are given only for firm matches.

v_call: TRBV5-5; j_call: TRBJ1-1; d_call: TRBD1; cdr3_aa: CASSLFHIQGGTEAFF; cdr3_nt: TGTGCCAGCAGCTTATTCCACATACAGGGGGGGACTGAAGCTTTCTTT
v_call: TRBV6-5; j_call: TRBJ1-5; d_call: NA; cdr3_aa: CASSYDMASNQPQHF; cdr3_nt: TGTGCCAGCAGTTACGACATGGCCAGCAATCAGCCCCAGCATTTT
v_call: TRBV28; j_call: TRBJ2-1; d_call: TRBD1; cdr3_aa: CASSFRRTGDNEQFF; cdr3_nt: TGTGCCAGCAGTTTTCGCCGAACAGGGGACAATGAGCAGTTCTTC
v_call: TRBV28; j_call: TRBJ1-1; d_call: NA; cdr3_aa: CASVGGGSEAFF; cdr3_nt: TGTGCCAGCGTTGGGGGCGGGAGTGAAGCTTTCTTT
v_call: TRBV6-1; j_call: TRBJ1-1; d_call: TRBD1; cdr3_aa: CASSITGGQNTEAFF; cdr3_nt: TGTGCCAGCAGTATCACAGGGGGCCAGAACACTGAAGCTTTCTTT
v_call: TRBV12-2; j_call: TRBJ2-2; d_call: NA; cdr3_aa: CASREGSGELFF; cdr3_nt: TGTGCAAGTCGCGAGGGTTCCGGGGAGCTGTTTTTT
v_call: TRBV7-2; j_call: TRBJ1-2; d_call: TRBD1; cdr3_aa: CASSPDRVYGYTF; cdr3_nt: TGTGCCAGCAGCCCGGACAGGGTCTATGGCTACACCTTC
v_call: TRBV27; j_call: TRBJ1-2; d_call: NA; cdr3_aa: CASSFTGERYGYTF; cdr3_nt: TGTGCCAGCAGTTTCACGGGGGAACGGTATGGCTACACCTTC
v_call: TRBV5-1; j_call: TRBJ2-2; d_call: TRBD2; cdr3_aa: CASSLSTSATGELFF; cdr3_nt: TGCGCCAGCAGCCTTAGTACTAGCGCCACCGGGGAGCTGTTTTTT
v_call: TRBV4-1; j_call: TRBJ1-3; d_call: NA; cdr3_aa: CASSQNLILGNTIYF; cdr3_nt: TGCGCCAGCAGCCAAAATTTAATCCTAGGAAACACCATATATTTT
v_call: TRBV5-5; j_call: TRBJ2-7; d_call: TRBD1; cdr3_aa: CASSLMTGTYEQYF; cdr3_nt: TGTGCCAGCAGCTTGATGACAGGGACCTACGAGCAGTACTTC
v_call: TRBV7-2; j_call: TRBJ2-5; d_call: NA; cdr3_aa: CASSSTGFQETQYF; cdr3_nt: TGTGCCAGCAGCTCTACAGGATTTCAAGAGACCCAGTACTTC
v_call: TRBV11-1; j_call: TRBJ2-7; d_call: NA; cdr3_aa: CASSLRDFGTYEQYF; cdr3_nt: TGTGCCAGCAGCTTACGGGACTTCGGCACCTACGAGCAGTACTTC
v_call: TRBV4-2; j_call: TRBJ1-3; d_call: NA; cdr3_aa: CASSQGMRDSGNTIYF; cdr3_nt: TGTGCCAGCAGCCAAGGTATGAGGGACTCTGGAAACACCATATATTTT